The rows below give T cell receptor beta chains drawn from one sample of a study of T-cell reconstitution after alpha-beta-depleted transplantation in children. TCRdb reprocessed the PCR reads with MiXCR, giving one entry per CDR3 protein. The table records hundreds of thousands of distinct CDR3 sequences, under 15% of them present only once. The material was PBMCs from the stem cell graft donor, obtained from the stem cell graft. The receptors were sampled from a human donor who donated a stem cell graft to a child with combined immunodeficiency. The CDR3 runs from the conserved cysteine through the conserved F or W. A D gene is named only where the DNA matches it firmly. Some rows have no size entry. The others give once, few or many, or a class for an expanded clone.

D: .; J: TRBJ1-2; V: TRBV10-2; size: few; DNA: TGCGCCAGCAGTGAAGAAATAGCTAACTATGGCTACACCTTC; CDR3: CASSEEIANYGYTF
D: TRBD2; J: TRBJ2-7; V: TRBV9; size: .; DNA: TGTGCCAGCAGCGGCGGGGAGGGAGGTTCCTACGAGCAGTACTTC; CDR3: CASSGGEGGSYEQYF
D: TRBD1; J: TRBJ2-5; V: TRBV7-8; size: many; DNA: TGTGCCAGCAGCTCCCGACAGGGACCTTCAGAGACCCAGTACTTC; CDR3: CASSSRQGPSETQYF
D: .; J: TRBJ2-3; V: TRBV21-1; size: .; DNA: TGTGCCAGCAGCAAAGCGGGCTTCCGAGGACACACAGATACGCAGTATTTT; CDR3: CASSKAGFRGHTDTQYF
D: .; J: TRBJ1-1; V: TRBV7-9; size: few; DNA: TGTGCCAGCAGGCCGACGCGGGGGAGGAACACTGAAGCTTTCTTT; CDR3: CASRPTRGRNTEAFF
D: TRBD2; J: TRBJ2-1; V: TRBV25-1; size: many; DNA: TGTGCCAGCAGTGAATGGGTTCTAGCGGGAGGGAGCAATGAGCAGTTCTTC; CDR3: CASSEWVLAGGSNEQFF
D: TRBD2; J: TRBJ2-2; V: TRBV6-2/TRBV6-3; size: .; DNA: TGTGCCAGCAGTTTCAACCCATTGACTAGCGGGACTAACGGCGGGGAGCTGTTTTTT; CDR3: CASSFNPLTSGTNGGELFF
D: .; J: TRBJ2-2; V: TRBV12-3/TRBV12-4; size: many; DNA: TGTGCCAGCAGTTTAGCGATGCAAGCCGGGGAGCTGTTTTTT; CDR3: CASSLAMQAGELFF
D: TRBD2; J: TRBJ2-1; V: TRBV18; size: few; DNA: TGTGCCAGCTCACCGAGCTTTGGATGGGAGGGTATTCGTTCCTACAATGAGCAGTTCTTC; CDR3: CASSPSFGWEGIRSYNEQFF
D: .; J: TRBJ1-2; V: TRBV4-2; size: .; DNA: TGTGCCAGCAACCTCTTTACCCCAGGACATCAGATGGTACCCTATGGCTACACCTTC; CDR3: CASNLFTPGHQMVPYGYTF
D: .; J: TRBJ1-1; V: TRBV5-6; size: few; DNA: TGTGCCAGCAGCCCGTCCCTCACGAACACTGAAGCTTTCTTT; CDR3: CASSPSLTNTEAFF
D: .; J: TRBJ2-3; V: TRBV28; size: many; DNA: TGTGCCAGCAGCACGAATCTACTGGACACAGATACGCAGTATTTT; CDR3: CASSTNLLDTDTQYF
D: TRBD1; J: TRBJ2-1; V: TRBV18; size: .; DNA: TGTGCCAGCTCACCGTGGGACAGGGAGTCCTACAATGAGCAGTTCTTC; CDR3: CASSPWDRESYNEQFF
D: .; J: TRBJ2-4; V: TRBV4-3; size: .; DNA: TGCGCCAGCAGCCAAGATCGGGCTTTAGCCAAAAACATTCAGTACTTC; CDR3: CASSQDRALAKNIQYF
D: .; J: TRBJ2-3; V: TRBV4-1; size: many; DNA: TGCGCCAGCAGCCAAGATCAGGCAGATGATACAGATACGCAGTATTTT; CDR3: CASSQDQADDTDTQYF
D: TRBD2; J: TRBJ2-1; V: TRBV5-6; size: many; DNA: TGTGCCAGCAGCCCGATCGGGACTAGCGGGCCTTATTTTGAGCAGTTCTTC; CDR3: CASSPIGTSGPYFEQFF
D: .; J: TRBJ2-1; V: TRBV29-1; size: many; DNA: TGCAGCGTTGAACCCCCAAGGGGGTTCTTC; CDR3: CSVEPPRGFF
D: .; J: TRBJ2-4; V: TRBV25-1; size: .; DNA: TGTGCCAGCAGTGAATTGGGAGTAATCGCCGCCAAAAACATTCAGTACTTC; CDR3: CASSELGVIAAKNIQYF
D: TRBD2; J: TRBJ2-3; V: TRBV5-1; size: many; DNA: TGCGCCAGCAGCGATGCTGGGACTAGCGGCACAGATACGCAGTATTTT; CDR3: CASSDAGTSGTDTQYF
D: TRBD2; J: TRBJ2-7; V: TRBV15; size: .; DNA: TGTGCCACCAGCAGAGATTCTGCTAGCGGATACTCCTACGAGCAGTACTTC; CDR3: CATSRDSASGYSYEQYF
D: .; J: TRBJ1-2; V: TRBV7-9; size: many; DNA: TGTGCCAGCTCACAGAATAGCTATGGCTACACCTTC; CDR3: CASSQNSYGYTF
D: TRBD2; J: TRBJ2-5; V: TRBV4-3; size: few; DNA: TGCGCCAGCAGCCAAGAAAATAGCGGGGGGGAGACCCAGTACTTC; CDR3: CASSQENSGGETQYF
D: .; J: TRBJ2-7; V: TRBV5-6; size: few; DNA: TGTGCCAGCAGCTTGGAAGATGGGGAGCAGTACTTC; CDR3: CASSLEDGEQYF
D: TRBD2; J: TRBJ2-1; V: TRBV6-4; size: many; DNA: TGTGCCAGCAGTGAAGGGACTAGCGGGGGGGCCGATGAGCAGTTCTTC; CDR3: CASSEGTSGGADEQFF
D: TRBD1; J: TRBJ1-6; V: TRBV5-4; size: few; DNA: TGTGCCAGCAGCGACGGTGACAGGGGTCTTTTGGCCCTCCACTTT; CDR3: CASSDGDRGLLALHF
D: TRBD2; J: TRBJ2-1; V: TRBV5-1; size: .; DNA: TGCGCCAGCAGCTTGACTAGCGGGATCCTCTGGGGCAATGAGCAGTTCTTC; CDR3: CASSLTSGILWGNEQFF
D: .; J: TRBJ2-2; V: TRBV5-5; size: .; DNA: TGTGCCAGCAGGGGGGCAGTCTCCGGGGAGCTGTTTTTT; CDR3: CASRGAVSGELFF
D: TRBD2; J: TRBJ2-2; V: TRBV20-1; size: .; DNA: TGCAGTGCTAGGGGACTAGCGGGACCCACCGGGGAGCTGTTTTTT; CDR3: CSARGLAGPTGELFF
D: TRBD2; J: TRBJ2-7; V: TRBV2; size: few; DNA: TGTGCCAGCATTGGACTAGCGGGAGGGCGATACTACGAGCAGTACTTC; CDR3: CASIGLAGGRYYEQYF
D: .; J: TRBJ2-3; V: TRBV7-9; size: .; DNA: TGTGCCAGCAGCTTAGGAACGGGGTCAGATACGCAGTATTTT; CDR3: CASSLGTGSDTQYF
D: .; J: TRBJ2-5; V: TRBV29-1; size: many; DNA: TGCAGCGTCCTGACAGTTCTGGAGACCCAGTACTTC; CDR3: CSVLTVLETQYF
D: .; J: TRBJ1-4; V: TRBV9; size: .; DNA: TGTGCCAGCAGCGTAGCGGGGCAGCTATTTAGTGAAAAACTGTTTTTT; CDR3: CASSVAGQLFSEKLFF
D: .; J: TRBJ2-5; V: TRBV29-1; size: .; DNA: TGCAGCGTTGAAGATATCCAGGGAGGTGAGGAAGAGACCCAGTACTTC; CDR3: CSVEDIQGGEEETQYF
D: .; J: TRBJ2-4; V: TRBV12-3/TRBV12-4; size: many; DNA: TGTGCCAGCAGTAACCAGGGGATGGGAAACATTCAGTACTTC; CDR3: CASSNQGMGNIQYF
D: .; J: TRBJ2-2; V: TRBV5-1; size: few; DNA: TGCGCCAGCAGTAACGATAGGATAGCGACCGGGGAGCTGTTTTTT; CDR3: CASSNDRIATGELFF
D: .; J: TRBJ2-1; V: TRBV4-3; size: many; DNA: TGCGCCAGCAGCCAGGTCGTTCCCTACAATGAGCAGTTCTTC; CDR3: CASSQVVPYNEQFF
D: TRBD1; J: TRBJ1-3; V: TRBV7-2; size: many; DNA: TGTGCCAGCAGCTTAATCGAGGCAGGGGGTGGAAACACCATATATTTT; CDR3: CASSLIEAGGGNTIYF
D: TRBD2; J: TRBJ2-1; V: TRBV6-1; size: many; DNA: TGTGCCAGCGGAACAAAGCGGGGCCCTTACAATGAGCAGTTCTTC; CDR3: CASGTKRGPYNEQFF
D: TRBD1; J: TRBJ2-2; V: TRBV4-3; size: few; DNA: TGCGCCAGCAGCCCCCGGACAGGGGCCACCGGGGAGCTGTTTTTT; CDR3: CASSPRTGATGELFF
D: .; J: TRBJ1-3; V: TRBV20-1; size: few; DNA: TGCAGTGCTAGAGTAGGACACACCATATATTTT; CDR3: CSARVGHTIYF
D: .; J: TRBJ2-7; V: TRBV6-2/TRBV6-3; size: .; DNA: TGTGCCAGCAGCAAACAGAGAACCTACGAGGAGTACTTC; CDR3: CASSKQRTYEEYF
D: .; J: TRBJ2-5; V: TRBV7-2; size: .; DNA: TGTGCCAGCGGACTAACCGGACGAAGAATCCAAGAGACCCAGTACTTC; CDR3: CASGLTGRRIQETQYF